The 7 T cell receptor beta chains presented below share a single source sample, sequenced in a study of human T cells and chemical hapten exposure. One entry per CDR3 protein, called by TCRdb with MiXCR from the 5' RACE reads. The repertoire consists of tens of thousands of distinct CDR3 sequences, with about 16% occurring once and the leading ten covering under 7.5%. Total RNA was isolated from unfractionated whole blood. The receptors were sampled from a female donor in good health.

V gene TRBV12-3 or TRBV12-4 combines with J gene TRBJ1-2; 9 bases line up with TRBD1. This CDR3 region has 14 residues. With V trimmed by 4 bases and J by 4 bases, 4 bases remained unmatched. The chain's CDR3 is CASSSPQGAYGYTF. The CDR3 DNA follows: TGTGCCAGCAGTTCCCCACAGGGGGCCTATGGCTACACCTTC.

The chain has TRBV4-1 and TRBJ2-7, with 7 bases that match TRBD1. Germline V CDR1 and CDR2: MGHRA, YSYEKL. Trimming cost V 2 bases and J 0 bases; bases outside gene matches: 4. The CDR3 length is 15 residues. CDR3 bases: TGCGCCAGCAGCCAACACAGGGGTAGCTCCTACGAGCAGTACTTC. Translation: CASSQHRGSSYEQYF.

This clonotype was seen only a few times. The chain uses TRBV7-8 and TRBJ2-6; tentatively, D is TRBD1 or TRBD2 (5 bases each). V was pared by 4 bases and J by 0 bases, with 13 bases between. Germline CDR1 and CDR2: SGHVS and FQNEAQ. The CDR3 length is 17 residues. The CDR3, as DNA: TGTGCCAGCAGCTACCGGGACGGCTTCTCTGGGGCCAACGTCCTGACTTTC. Translation: CASSYRDGFSGANVLTF.

The gene calls are TRBV27 and TRBJ2-3; 8 bases line up with TRBD2. The J segment lost 2 bases and the V segment lost 2 bases, leaving 9 bases of the junction unmatched. CDR3 size: 17 residues. Germline CDR1 is MNHEY and CDR2 is SMNVEV (reference sequence). The CDR3 protein is CASSLGLALGSTDTQYF. CDR3 sequence (DNA): TGTGCCAGCAGTTTAGGACTAGCCCTAGGGTCCACAGATACGCAGTATTTT.

This clonotype turned up a few times. The chain carries TRBV7-6 and TRBJ1-3, with D unclear. V was pared by 0 bases and J by 3 bases, with 12 bases between. From germline, CDR1 is SGHVS and CDR2 FNYEAQ. The CDR3 runs to 16 residues. The CDR3 coding sequence is TGTGCCAGCAGCTTAGCGCAGACGGCCGATGGAAACACCATATATTTT. Translation: CASSLAQTADGNTIYF.

By share, this clonotype counts as medium-sized. The V and J genes are TRBV7-2 and TRBJ1-5, with a weak D call TRBD1 (6 bases). CDR1 SGHTA and CDR2 FQGNSA come from the germline V gene. The CDR3 contains 17 residues. The V end lost 3 bases, the J end lost 2 bases, and 17 bases lay between the germline ends. The CDR3 here is CASSFHSGAGGNQPQHF. In DNA, the CDR3 is TGTGCCAGCAGCTTTCATTCAGGGGCCGGAGGCAATCAGCCCCAGCATTTT.

The CDR3 loop is CASNARADTPGETQYF. The CDR3 coding sequence is TGCGCCAGCAACGCAAGGGCAGATACTCCAGGGGAGACCCAGTACTTC. This rearrangement joins TRBV5-1 to TRBJ2-5; D perhaps matches TRBD1 (5 bases). The germline V and J ends were trimmed by 6 bases and 5 bases, with 23 bases remaining between them. The germline CDR1 and CDR2 sequences are SGHRS and YFSETQ. The CDR3 has 16 amino acids.